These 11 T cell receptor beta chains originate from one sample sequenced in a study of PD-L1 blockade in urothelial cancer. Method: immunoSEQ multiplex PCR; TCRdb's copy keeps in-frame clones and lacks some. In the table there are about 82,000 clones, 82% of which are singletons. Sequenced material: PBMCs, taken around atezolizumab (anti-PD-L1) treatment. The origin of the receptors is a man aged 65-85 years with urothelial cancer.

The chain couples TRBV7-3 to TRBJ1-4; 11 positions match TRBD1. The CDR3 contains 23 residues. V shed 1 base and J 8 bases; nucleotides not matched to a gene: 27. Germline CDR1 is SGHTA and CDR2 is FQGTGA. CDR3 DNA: TGTGCCAGCAGCTTAAGGAGCCGGAACGCGGTCCGGACAGGGGGCCAACCTCGGGAAAAACTGTTTTTT. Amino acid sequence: CASSLRSRNAVRTGGQPREKLFF.

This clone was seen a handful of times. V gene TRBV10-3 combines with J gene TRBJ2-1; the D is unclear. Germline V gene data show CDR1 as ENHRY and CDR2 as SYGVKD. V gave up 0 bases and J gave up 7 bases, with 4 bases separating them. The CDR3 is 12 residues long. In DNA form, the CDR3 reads TGTGCCATCAGTGAGTCGAGTAATGAGCAGTTCTTC. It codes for CAISESSNEQFF.

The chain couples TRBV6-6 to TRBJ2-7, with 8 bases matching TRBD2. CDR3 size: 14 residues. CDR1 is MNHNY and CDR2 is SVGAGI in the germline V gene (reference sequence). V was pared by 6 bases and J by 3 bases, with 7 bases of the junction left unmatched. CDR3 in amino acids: CASSHTSGNYEQYF. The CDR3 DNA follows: TGTGCCAGCAGCCACACTAGCGGAAACTACGAGCAGTACTTC.

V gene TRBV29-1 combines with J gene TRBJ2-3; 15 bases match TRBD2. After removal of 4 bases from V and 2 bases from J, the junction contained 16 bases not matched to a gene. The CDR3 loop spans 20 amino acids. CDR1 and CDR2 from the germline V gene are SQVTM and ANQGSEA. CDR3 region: CSVVWAPGLAGGLNTDTQYF. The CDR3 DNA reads TGCAGCGTTGTATGGGCCCCGGGACTAGCGGGAGGACTCAACACAGATACGCAGTATTTT.

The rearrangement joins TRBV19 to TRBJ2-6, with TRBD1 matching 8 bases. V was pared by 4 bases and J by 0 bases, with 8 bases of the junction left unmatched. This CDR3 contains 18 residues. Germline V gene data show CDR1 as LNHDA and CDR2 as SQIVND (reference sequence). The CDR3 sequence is CASSTGGQAISGANVLTF. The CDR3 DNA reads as TGTGCCAGTAGTACCGGGGGACAGGCCATCTCTGGGGCCAACGTCCTGACTTTC.

The CDR3 sequence is CAWSRGTTTYEQYF. The CDR3 DNA reads TGTGCCTGGAGCCGCGGGACTACCACCTACGAGCAGTACTTC. The chain employs TRBV30 and TRBJ2-7, with 7 bases aligning to TRBD2. V dropped 3 bases and J dropped 2; count of bases not matched to a gene: 7. The CDR3 loop spans 14 amino acids. Germline V lookup: CDR1 GTSNPN, CDR2 SVGIG (reference sequence). Using reference TRBV30 and TRBJ2-7 for the parts outside the CDR3, the full variable domain is SQTIHQWPATLVQPVGSPLSLECTVEGTSNPNLYWYRQAAGRGLQLLFYSVGIGQISSEVPQNLSASRPQDRQFILSSKKLLLSDSGFYLCAWSRGTTTYEQYFGPGTRLTVT.

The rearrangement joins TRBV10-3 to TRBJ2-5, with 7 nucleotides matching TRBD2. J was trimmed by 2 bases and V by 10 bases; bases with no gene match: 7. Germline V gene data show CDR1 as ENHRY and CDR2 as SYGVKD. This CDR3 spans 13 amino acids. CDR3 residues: CASLSGEQETQYF. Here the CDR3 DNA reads TGTGCCAGCCTGAGCGGGGAACAAGAGACCCAGTACTTC.

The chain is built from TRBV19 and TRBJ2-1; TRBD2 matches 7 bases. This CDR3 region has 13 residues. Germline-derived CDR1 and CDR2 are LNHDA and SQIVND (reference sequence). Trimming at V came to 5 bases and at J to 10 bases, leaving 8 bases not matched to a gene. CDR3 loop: CASSPLGGDEQFF. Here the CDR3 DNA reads TGTGCCAGTAGTCCGTTGGGGGGGGACGAGCAGTTCTTC.

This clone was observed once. CDR3 sequence: CASSLLGGGEQYF. CDR3 in DNA: TGTGCCAGCAGCTTATTAGGTGGCGGCGAGCAGTACTTC. This rearrangement joins TRBV7-3 to TRBJ2-7; D not resolved. The germline V gene encodes CDR1 SGHTA and CDR2 FQGTGA. The CDR3 is made up of 13 amino acids. V lost 2 bases and J 6 bases, leaving 11 bases between the germline ends.

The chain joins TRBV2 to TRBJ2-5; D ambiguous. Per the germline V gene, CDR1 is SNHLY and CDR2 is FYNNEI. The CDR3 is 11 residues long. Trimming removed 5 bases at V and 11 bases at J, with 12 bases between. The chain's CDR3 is CASSLGSAQYF. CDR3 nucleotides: TGTGCCAGCAGTTTGGGCAGTGCGCAGTACTTC.

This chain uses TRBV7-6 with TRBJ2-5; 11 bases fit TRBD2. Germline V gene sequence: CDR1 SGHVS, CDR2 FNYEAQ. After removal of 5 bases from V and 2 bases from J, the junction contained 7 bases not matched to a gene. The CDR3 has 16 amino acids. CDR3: CASSLLAGGGQETQYF. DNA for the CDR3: TGTGCCAGCAGCCTTCTAGCGGGGGGTGGGCAAGAGACCCAGTACTTC.